This is a list of T cell receptor beta chains from one sample in a study of molecular identifiers for immune sequencing clone quantification. MiXCR was run by TCRdb on the PCR reads, yielding one entry per CDR3 protein. The table lists approximately 680,000 distinct CDR3 sequences, 25% of them singletons, with 0.75% to 0.8% in the top ten. Sequencing was performed on naive CD8+ T cells from blood, with Jurkat cell RNA spiked in. Source of these receptors: a human donor in good health. Some libraries in this study had Jurkat cell RNA spiked in. Both conserved end residues are part of each CDR3. D genes are given only for firm matches. Not every row has a clone size; where given, it reads once, few, many or a size class.

>TRBD1|TRBJ2-6|few|TRBV7-6
TGTGCCAGCAGCTTAGCGCAGGCAGGGGGCCCCCTCTCTGGGGCCAACGTCCTGACTTTC
CASSLAQAGGPLSGANVLTF
>TRBD2|TRBJ2-5|.|TRBV9
TGTGCCAGCAGCTCCCGACTAGCGGGCGGAGGAGAGACCCAGTACTTC
CASSSRLAGGGETQYF
>.|TRBJ1-2|many|TRBV29-1
TGCAGCGTTGAAACCTATGGCTACACCTTC
CSVETYGYTF
>.|TRBJ2-7|many|TRBV7-2
TGCAACCATTGTCGATGGGTATCGGGGTACGAGCAGTACTTC
CNHCRWVSGYEQYF
>TRBD1|TRBJ1-6|.|TRBV27
TGTGCCAGCAGTCCTATGCCGGGACAGCATAATTCACCCCTCCACTTT
CASSPMPGQHNSPLHF
>.|TRBJ2-7|many|TRBV5-6
TGTGCCAGCAGCGATGAGCGGGCCCCTCCCTACGAGCAGTACTTC
CASSDERAPPYEQYF
>.|TRBJ2-7|many|TRBV20-1
TGCAGTGCTAGGGAAACAGGAGCCTACGAGCAGTACTTC
CSARETGAYEQYF
>TRBD1|TRBJ1-5|many|TRBV6-2/TRBV6-3
TGTGCCAGTACCAAAGGGGGACAGGGCTATCAGCCCCAGCATTTT
CASTKGGQGYQPQHF
>.|TRBJ1-3|.|TRBV9
TGTGCCAGCGAGGGGCAGGGGACCGGAAACACCATATATTTT
CASEGQGTGNTIYF
>.|TRBJ1-1|.|TRBV19
TGTGCCAGCAAGCCGGCGACCGTCCTACACACTGAAGCTTTCTTT
CASKPATVLHTEAFF
>TRBD2|TRBJ2-1|many|TRBV13
TGTGCCAGCAGCATCGGACTAGCCGCTGAGCAGTTCTTC
CASSIGLAAEQFF
>.|TRBJ2-3|many|TRBV29-1
TGCAGCGTTGAGGGGGCAGATAACACAGATACGCAGTATTTT
CSVEGADNTDTQYF
>TRBD1|TRBJ2-3|many|TRBV28
TGTGCCAGCAGTTTACAACGGCTGACAGGGAAAAGCACAGATACGCAGTATTTT
CASSLQRLTGKSTDTQYF
>.|TRBJ2-3|many|TRBV7-9
TGTGCCAGCAGCCCAGGACTGCAGGCGCAGTATTTT
CASSPGLQAQYF
>.|TRBJ1-1|.|TRBV6-5
TGTGCCAGCAGTTACGACCGGGGGCAAAGCACTGAAGCTTTCTTT
CASSYDRGQSTEAFF
>.|TRBJ2-7|many|TRBV6-2/TRBV6-3
TGTGCCACCTCGTGGGGGCTGGACGAGCAGTACTTC
CATSWGLDEQYF
>TRBD1|TRBJ1-3|.|TRBV7-9
TGTGCCAGCAGCAAAACAGGGGGTTCGGGAAACACCATATATTTT
CASSKTGGSGNTIYF
>TRBD1|TRBJ2-2|.|TRBV19
TGTGCCAGTAGTGCCTCAGGGGGCTGGGCCACCGGGGAGCTGTTTTTT
CASSASGGWATGELFF
>.|TRBJ2-7|.|TRBV9
TGTGCCAGCAGCGTAGGGGCAGGGCTCGAGCAGTACTTC
CASSVGAGLEQYF
>.|TRBJ1-1|.|TRBV19
TGTGCCAGTAGTATCGAGCGGAACACTGAAGCTTTCTTT
CASSIERNTEAFF
>.|TRBJ2-5|.|TRBV3-1
TGTGCCAGCAGCCAAGAAAGAGGTCGAGAGACCCAGTACTTC
CASSQERGRETQYF
>TRBD1|TRBJ1-5|many|TRBV3-1
TGTGCCAGCAGCCAAGATGGGGACAGGGGGTATCAGCCCCAGCATTTT
CASSQDGDRGYQPQHF
>TRBD1|TRBJ2-3|many|TRBV9
TGTGCCAGCAGCGGAGAGGACAGGGGGAGCACAGATACGCAGTATTTT
CASSGEDRGSTDTQYF
>TRBD1|TRBJ1-5|few|TRBV4-2
TGTGCCAGCAACCAAGGTGGACAGGGCCCTATCTTGAATAGCAATCAGCCCCAGCATTTT
CASNQGGQGPILNSNQPQHF
>.|TRBJ2-7|.|TRBV4-1
TGCGCCAGCAGCCAATCCACTGGCGAGCAGTACTTC
CASSQSTGEQYF
>.|TRBJ2-5|.|TRBV7-9
TGTGCCAGCAGCTTAGGGACCACCAATAAAGAGACCCAGTACTTC
CASSLGTTNKETQYF
>.|TRBJ1-1|few|TRBV29-1
TGCAGCGTTGAAGCAGGACAAAGTGAAGCTTTCTTT
CSVEAGQSEAFF
>TRBD1|TRBJ1-1|many|TRBV28
TGTGCCAGCAGTTTACTTACAGGGGCGGCCACTGAAGCTTTCTTT
CASSLLTGAATEAFF
>.|TRBJ2-1|.|TRBV7-2
TGTGCCAGCAGCTTAATTTCTGGTGAAGCGAGCGGATTCTTCCATGAGCAGTTCTTC
CASSLISGEASGFFHEQFF
>TRBD2|TRBJ2-1|.|TRBV6-6
TGTGCCAGCAGCCACGTGGGTTCGGGACTAGCGGGAGGACTACCACCCAATGAGCAGTTCTTC
CASSHVGSGLAGGLPPNEQFF
>.|TRBJ1-4|many|TRBV5-1
TGCGCCAGCAGCCTGGGGGCCAATAATGAAAAACTGTTTTTT
CASSLGANNEKLFF
>.|TRBJ1-1|once|TRBV21-1
TGTGCCAGCAGCAAAGTAGCTAAACGGACCAACTCGAACACTGAAGCTTTCTTT
CASSKVAKRTNSNTEAFF
>.|TRBJ2-5|many|TRBV29-1
TGCAGCGTTAGCTCAGGGGAGAGGGTAGGAGAGACCCAGTACTTC
CSVSSGERVGETQYF
>.|TRBJ2-1|.|TRBV20-1
TGCAGTGCTCACCACGCAGACATCTCCTACAATGAGCAGTCCTTC
CSAHHADISYNEQSF
>TRBD2|TRBJ2-2|few|TRBV4-2
TGTGCCAGCAGCCAAGAGGCTAGCGGGAGGGGCACCGGGGAGCTGTTTTTT
CASSQEASGRGTGELFF
>TRBD2|TRBJ2-7|few|TRBV4-1
TGCGCCAGTGCGACGACGGGGGGGGATTACGAGCAGTACTTC
CASATTGGDYEQYF
>TRBD1|TRBJ1-1|.|TRBV7-9
TGTGCCAGCAGCTTATTTGTGCCAAGGGGGCCCCAGAACGCTGAAGCTTTCTTT
CASSLFVPRGPQNAEAFF
>.|TRBJ2-7|many|TRBV28
TGTGCCAGCAGTTTTGGGGAAAACTACGAGCAGTACTTC
CASSFGENYEQYF
>.|TRBJ1-5|many|TRBV20-1
TGCAGTGCTAGGGATGGGTATAGCAATCAGCCCCAGCATTTT
CSARDGYSNQPQHF
>TRBD2|TRBJ2-1|.|TRBV7-6
TGTGCCAGCAGCTTATTTGAGCGGGAGATCGGGGTTGAGCAGTTCTTC
CASSLFEREIGVEQFF
>TRBD1|TRBJ2-7|.|TRBV5-6
TGTGCCAGCAGGATCGGTGCTGGGACAGGGGGGCTGAGCGAGCAGTACTTC
CASRIGAGTGGLSEQYF
>TRBD2|TRBJ2-2|few|TRBV5-1
TGCGCCAGCAGCTGGGACGATAGCGGGAACGCGGACACCGGGGAGCTGTTTTTT
CASSWDDSGNADTGELFF
>TRBD2|TRBJ2-7|few|TRBV7-2
TGTGCCAGCAGCTTAAAGGGGCCGGGAGGGGCCTACGAGCAGTACTTC
CASSLKGPGGAYEQYF
>TRBD1|TRBJ1-1|.|TRBV5-6
TGTGCCAGCAGGGATTGGGGTCGCCGGGACAGGGGCTTGATGAACACTGAAGCTTTCTTT
CASRDWGRRDRGLMNTEAFF
>TRBD1|TRBJ1-1|once|TRBV2
TGTTCCAGCTGGGGACAGGGGACTATGAACACTGAAGCTTTCTTT
CSSWGQGTMNTEAFF
>.|TRBJ2-2|.|TRBV5-1
TGCGCCAGCAGCTTCCTTGGGGATATGCCCACCGGGGAGCTGTTTTTT
CASSFLGDMPTGELFF
>.|TRBJ1-5|few|TRBV28
TGTGCCAGCAGTTTAATCGGGAATAGTTATAGCAATCAGCCCCAGCATTTT
CASSLIGNSYSNQPQHF
>.|TRBJ1-4|.|TRBV15
TGTGCCACCGCAACGGGGGGCTTGGGGGCTGATGAAAAACTGTTTTTT
CATATGGLGADEKLFF
>.|TRBJ1-1|few|TRBV6-6
TGTGCCAGCAGTTACTCGGGGCAACAGGATGGACGCGACACTGAAGCTTTCTTT
CASSYSGQQDGRDTEAFF
>TRBD1|TRBJ2-2|few|TRBV6-2/TRBV6-3
TGTGCCAGCAGTTACGGCCCCCTCAGGGGGCCGTTAATCGGGGAGCTGTTTTTT
CASSYGPLRGPLIGELFF
>TRBD1|TRBJ1-1|many|TRBV6-5
TGTGCCAGCAGTTACATGGGACAGGGGTATGTGGGAACTGAAGCTTTCTTT
CASSYMGQGYVGTEAFF
>.|TRBJ1-1|.|TRBV29-1
TGCAGCGTTGATTCCCCGACCAGGAGGGGTGGTACGACTGAAGCTTCCTTT
CSVDSPTRRGGTTEASF
>.|TRBJ2-1|many|TRBV14
TGTGCCAGCAGCCATCACCCCCGACATAGCTCCTACAATGAGCAGTTCTTC
CASSHHPRHSSYNEQFF